This record concerns one T cell receptor (beta chain) sequence. Its specificity is not known. This sample was included in a study of cytomegalovirus exposure and HLA in healthy donors. Study-wide findings and caveats: V- and J-gene trimming of TCR beta was linked (in a later analysis) to a missense DCLRE1C variant.

Primers included in the PCR were 60 Vbeta and 13 Jbeta primers. The data were produced by immunoSEQ multiplex PCR, yet TCRdb's version contains in-frame clones alone and is incomplete. Here the sample spans some 150,000 clones, around 72% being singletons. In nominal health when sampled, donors likely had unrecorded immune exposures nonetheless. The germline gives CDR1 SGHVS, CDR2 FQNEAQ. With 3 bases removed from V and 8 bases from J, the gap between germline ends came to 6 bases. The CDR3 is 11 amino acids. This clonotype originated in a human donor in good health. Sequenced: PBMCs. This chain uses TRBV7-8 with TRBJ2-3; TRBD2 might be the D (5 bases). The CDR3 loop reads CASSFGGTQYF. The CDR3 DNA sequence: TGTGCCAGCAGCTTCGGAGGTACGCAGTATTTT.